The 25 T cell receptor beta chains below come from one sample, sequenced in a study of metastatic and nonmetastatic thyroid tumors. No treatment had been given to any patient before thyroid surgery. TCRdb re-called the PCR reads via MiXCR. The repertoire consists of 25,000 or so clones, with about a quarter occurring once and the leading ten covering just over 6%. Sequenced sample: blood. These receptors came from a female donor with papillary thyroid cancer or a benign thyroid nodule (not recorded which). Some clones in this sample may be carry-over from other donors' samples.

The chain combines TRBV6-1 with TRBJ2-1, with 8 nucleotides matching TRBD2. Germline CDR1 reads MNHNS; CDR2 reads SASEGT. The V and J ends lost 2 bases and 0 bases, in that order; junction bases with no gene match: 0. This CDR3 has 15 amino acids. The CDR3 bases are TGTGCCAGCAGTGAACTAGCGGGCTCCTACAATGAGCAGTTCTTC. Amino acids: CASSELAGSYNEQFF.

The rearrangement uses TRBV7-9 and TRBJ2-1; D not certain. The germline V and J ends were trimmed by 1 base and 15 bases, with 16 bases remaining between them. The CDR3 covers 13 residues. CDR1 and CDR2 from the germline V gene are SEHNR and FQNEAQ (reference sequence). In DNA form, the CDR3 reads TGTGCCAGCAGCTTAGATTGGCGGTGTTCGTCGTTCTTC. It specifies CASSLDWRCSSFF.

This clone was seen more than once but under ten times. The rearrangement links TRBV10-3 to TRBJ2-1, with 8 bases that match TRBD2. The CDR3 length is 14 residues. With V trimmed by 3 bases and J by 9 bases, 7 bases remained unmatched. The germline gives CDR1 ENHRY, CDR2 SYGVKD. CDR3 sequence reads: CAISDSGTSGEQFF. CDR3 coding DNA: TGTGCCATCAGTGATAGCGGGACTTCAGGTGAGCAGTTCTTC.

This clone showed up many times. The V and J genes are TRBV2 and TRBJ2-1, with a possible D match to TRBD2 (6 bases). V was shortened by 8 bases and J by 7 bases, with 15 bases between the two germline ends. The CDR3 is 13 amino acids. Germline V CDR1 and CDR2: SNHLY, FYNNEI. CDR3 amino acids: CASCTGERNEQFF. CDR3 bases: TGTGCCAGCTGTACGGGGGAGAGGAATGAGCAGTTCTTC.

A word on this clone: A junction end diverges from the germline sequence, so it may reflect a read error. The chain combines TRBV6-1 with TRBJ1-2; D is perhaps TRBD1 (6 bases). Germline V CDR1 and CDR2: MNHNS, SASEGT. This CDR3 comprises 13 residues. CDR3 nucleotide sequence: TGTGCCAGCAGCCCGGGACATACCTATTGCTACACCTTC. This encodes CASSPGHTYCYTF.

At least ten counts were recorded for this clone. The rearrangement joins TRBV5-6 to TRBJ1-2; no firm D call. Germline V CDR1 and CDR2: SGHDT, YYEEEE. The CDR3 consists of 15 residues. The V gene lost 1 base and the J gene lost 4 bases, with 14 bases spanning the gap. The CDR3 DNA reads TGTGCCAGCAGCTTGTATCGGGGAGGCGGCTATGGCTACACCTTC. Protein sequence: CASSLYRGGGYGYTF. Supplemented by reference TRBV5-6 and TRBJ1-2, the full variable domain reads DAGVTQSPTHLIKTRGQQVTLRCSPKSGHDTVSWYQQALGQGPQFIFQYYEEEERQRGNFPDRFSGHQFPNYSSELNVNALLLGDSALYLCASSLYRGGGYGYTFGSGTRLTVV.

This clone was counted ten times or more. The chain carries TRBV28 and TRBJ2-3, with a tentative D call TRBD2 (5 bases). Trimming removed 3 bases at V and 0 bases at J, with 10 bases between. Germline CDR1 and CDR2: MDHEN and SYDVKM. The CDR3 extends over 15 amino acids. The CDR3 region is CASSFAGDSTDTQYF. Written as DNA, the CDR3 is TGTGCCAGCAGTTTTGCCGGGGATAGCACAGATACGCAGTATTTT.

This CDR3 is CAIQDGFSSPLHF. CDR3 DNA sequence: TGTGCCATACAGGACGGGTTTAGTTCACCCCTCCACTTT. The chain links TRBV6-1 to TRBJ1-6; D might be TRBD1 (5 bases). This CDR3 has 13 amino acids. V lost 10 bases to trimming and J lost 9 bases, with 16 bases between them. Per the germline V gene, CDR1 is MNHNS and CDR2 is SASEGT.

This clone was found many times. The J gene is TRBJ2-5, the V gene TRBV3-1; possible D gene TRBD1, 5 bases. Trimming stripped 1 base from V and 1 base from J, with 10 bases between. CDR3 length: 15 residues. CDR1 LGHDT and CDR2 YNNKEL come from the germline V gene (reference sequence). The CDR3 DNA reads TGTGCCAGCAGCCAAGTGGGGCAGCGCCAAGAGACCCAGTACTTC. Amino acid sequence: CASSQVGQRQETQYF.

The rearrangement links TRBV7-2 to TRBJ1-1; D is ambiguous. Germline CDR1 reads SGHTA; CDR2 reads FQGNSA. The V end was cut by 5 bases, the J end by 2 bases, with 12 bases between. This CDR3 is 14 amino acids long. The CDR3 DNA is TGTGCCAGCAGCCTTTTGGGCTTCAACACTGAAGCTTTCTTT. Amino acid sequence: CASSLLGFNTEAFF.

This clone was recorded at least ten times. A much bigger clone sits one base away, suggesting this may be a read error. The CDR3 DNA reads TGTGCCTGGAGCTTAATGGGGGGGCTGAGGAACACTCAGTACTTC. The encoded protein is CAWSLMGGLRNTQYF. The chain recombines TRBV30 with TRBJ2-4; tentatively, D is TRBD2 (7 bases). Looked up from germline, CDR1 is GTSNPN and CDR2 is SVGIG (reference sequence). The CDR3 is made up of 15 amino acids.

This clone has just a few counts. A junction boundary mismatches the germline segment, possibly from a read error. The gene calls are TRBV6-5 and TRBJ1-3; no clear D gene. Per the germline V gene, CDR1 is MNHEY and CDR2 is SVGAGI. This CDR3 spans 11 amino acids. This CDR3 is CASIYPNTIYF. The DNA for the CDR3 is TGTGCCAGCATTTACCCGAACACCATATATTTT.

This clone was recorded at least ten times. The chain joins TRBV6-4 to TRBJ1-5; tentatively, D is TRBD1 (6 bases). The germline CDR1 and CDR2 sequences are MRHNA and SNTAGT. CDR3 length: 16 residues. The V end was cut by 6 bases, the J end by 7 bases, with 22 bases between. The CDR3 DNA sequence: TGTGCCAGCAGCGAAAGTGGGGGCGCAGGGATACAGCCCCAGCATTTT. The encoded protein is CASSESGGAGIQPQHF.

The V and J genes are TRBV25-1 and TRBJ1-1; D is ambiguous. V dropped 2 bases and J dropped 4 bases, with 17 bases sitting between them. Looked up from germline, CDR1 is MGHDK and CDR2 is SYGVNS. The CDR3 loop spans 16 amino acids. CDR3 loop: CASSEKVADLGTEAFF. The CDR3, as DNA: TGTGCCAGCAGTGAAAAGGTGGCTGACCTAGGCACTGAAGCTTTCTTT.

This chain connects TRBV20-1 to TRBJ2-7, with D uncertain. Germline-derived CDR1 and CDR2 are DFQATT and SNEGSKA (reference sequence). The CDR3 has 11 amino acids. With 0 bases removed from V and 4 bases from J, the gap between germline ends came to 4 bases. The CDR3, as DNA: TGCAGTGCTAGAGAGTGGTACGAGCAGTACTTC. Protein: CSAREWYEQYF.

This clone showed up many times. V usage is TRBV15 and J usage is TRBJ2-2; TRBD2 matches 9 bases. Losses at the gene ends were 6 bases for V and 4 bases for J; bases not matched to a gene: 3. The germline gives CDR1 LNHNV, CDR2 YYDKDF (reference sequence). The CDR3 runs to 14 residues. The CDR3 bases are TGTGCCACCAGGAAGACTAGCGGCACCGGGGAGCTGTTTTTT. Its translation is CATRKTSGTGELFF. Looking up the rest from reference TRBV15 and TRBJ2-2 gives the full variable domain: DAMVIQNPRYQVTQFGKPVTLSCSQTLNHNVMYWYQQKSSQAPKLLFHYYDKDFNNEADTPDNFQSRRPNTSFCFLDIRSPGLGDTAMYLCATRKTSGTGELFFGEGSRLTVL.

This clone was observed a few times. The V and J genes are TRBV28 and TRBJ1-1; possibly TRBD1 for D (5 bases). Germline values: CDR1 MDHEN, CDR2 SYDVKM. V was clipped by 6 bases and J by 1 base, with 12 bases between them. The length of the CDR3 is 14 residues. In DNA, the CDR3 is TGTGCCAGCAGGGGCGCGGGGGGGAACACTGAAGCTTTCTTT. Its protein is CASRGAGGNTEAFF.

This clone has a count of ten or more. This rearrangement joins TRBV9 to TRBJ2-1; perhaps TRBD2 as D (5 bases). The germline V gene has CDR1 SGDLS and CDR2 YYNGEE. The CDR3 has 17 amino acids. Trimming removed 3 bases at V and 6 bases at J, with 22 bases between. The CDR3 DNA reads as TGTGCCAGCAGCGCCCCTAACTCCCTAGCCGGGTCCAATGAGCAGTTCTTC. Protein: CASSAPNSLAGSNEQFF.

This clone was seen at least ten times. This chain links TRBV14 with TRBJ2-1; D remains ambiguous. This CDR3 comprises 14 residues. Germline CDR1 SGHDN, CDR2 FVKESK. The ends were cut back, 0 bases at V and 3 bases at J, with 6 bases in the middle. The CDR3 protein is CASSQEQLYNEQFF. DNA for the CDR3: TGTGCCAGCAGCCAAGAACAGCTCTACAATGAGCAGTTCTTC.

This clone came up many times. This specimen includes other DNA sequences encoding the same CDR3. The chain recombines TRBV20-1 with TRBJ1-5, with D maybe TRBD1 (5 bases). CDR3 length equals 14 residues. The germline CDR1 and CDR2 sequences are DFQATT and SNEGSKA (reference sequence). The germline V and J ends were trimmed by 3 bases and 6 bases, with 15 bases remaining between them. The CDR3 coding sequence is TGCAGTGCTAGGGGGGGTGGTAAAGGTCAGCCCCAGCATTTT. Amino acid sequence: CSARGGGKGQPQHF.

The gene calls are TRBV5-1 and TRBJ2-7; D might be TRBD1 or TRBD2, each matching 5 bases. The V end was cut by 4 bases, the J end by 3 bases, with 14 bases between. The CDR3 contains 14 residues. Germline-derived CDR1 and CDR2 are SGHRS and YFSETQ. In DNA, the CDR3 is TGCGCCAGCAGCGGACGGGGCCCGAGCTACGAGCAGTACTTC. Translation: CASSGRGPSYEQYF.

Sample share makes this clone medium-sized. V is TRBV20-1 and J is TRBJ1-1; D might be TRBD1 (5 bases). The ends were cut back, 1 base at V and 0 bases at J, with 9 bases in the middle. The CDR3 is 14 residues long. Germline V gives CDR1 DFQATT, CDR2 SNEGSKA (reference sequence). In nucleotides, the CDR3 is TGCAGTGCTAGAGTTTCGGACATGAACACTGAAGCTTTCTTT. It translates to CSARVSDMNTEAFF.

This clone was picked up many times. The chain is built from TRBV30 and TRBJ2-4, with 7 bases aligning to TRBD2. The V gene end was trimmed by 7 bases and the J gene end by 0 bases; junction bases not matched to a gene: 3. CDR1 GTSNPN and CDR2 SVGIG come from the germline V gene (reference sequence). CDR3 size: 13 residues. CDR3 DNA sequence: TGTGCCTTTTCGGGAGGAGCCAAAAACATTCAGTACTTC. Translated, it gives CAFSGGAKNIQYF.

Within the sample, this clone is medium-sized (0.01 to 0.1%). The chain combines TRBV10-3 with TRBJ1-6; no clear D. Trimming removed 2 bases at V and 0 bases at J, with 2 bases between. The CDR3 extends over 14 amino acids. The germline CDR1 and CDR2 sequences are ENHRY and SYGVKD. CDR3 nucleotides: TGTGCCATCAGTGAGGGCTCCTATAATTCACCCCTCCACTTT. Encoded protein: CAISEGSYNSPLHF.

The chain couples TRBV20-1 to TRBJ1-2; 9 bases line up with TRBD1. The V gene's germline CDR1 is DFQATT and CDR2 SNEGSKA (reference sequence). V was clipped by 0 bases and J by 3 bases; unmatched bases: 5. CDR3 length: 15 amino acids. In DNA, the CDR3 is TGCAGTGCTAGAGACACAGGGGGCGCGGACTATGGCTACACCTTC. Protein: CSARDTGGADYGYTF.